The next 15 T cell receptor beta chains were all read from a single sample in a study of T cells after posttransplantation cyclophosphamide. Profiling relied on immunoSEQ multiplex PCR, and the TCRdb table lists in-frame clones only, not all of them. The sample gives roughly 4,100 clones, under 85% of which show up once; roughly 6.7% is in the top ten. Busulfan-fludarabine conditioning, marrow transplant, and cyclophosphamide on days +3 and +4 were administered. The specimen was CD4+ T cells sorted from blood, collected 242 days after a stem cell transplant with posttransplant cyclophosphamide. The receptors derive from a male patient aged 25-45 years who received an allogeneic stem cell transplant from a related donor, was CMV-positive, and had no GVHD. These T cells may partly come from the graft donor.

CDR3 sequence reads: CASSPRDIASSPLHF. CDR3 DNA sequence: TGTGCCAGCAGTCCCCGGGACATCGCGAGTTCACCCCTCCACTTT. This sequence joins TRBV27 and TRBJ1-6; weak D call: TRBD1 (6 bases). V gave up 5 bases and J gave up 9 bases, with 17 bases separating them. Germline lookup yields CDR1 MNHEY and CDR2 SMNVEV (reference sequence). The CDR3 has 15 amino acids.

The rearrangement links TRBV9 to TRBJ2-5, with D unclear. Trimming removed 0 bases from V and 0 bases from J, with 3 bases in between. Per germline, CDR1 SGDLS and CDR2 YYNGEE. The CDR3 extends over 13 amino acids. CDR3 amino acids: CASSVAHQETQYF. The CDR3 DNA sequence: TGTGCCAGCAGCGTAGCTCACCAAGAGACCCAGTACTTC.

V gene TRBV13 combines with J gene TRBJ2-3; TRBD2 aligns across 9 bases. Germline CDR1 and CDR2: PRHDT and FYEKMQ (reference sequence). V lost 3 bases and J lost 1; bases outside the gene matches: 2. The CDR3 spans 15 residues. The chain's CDR3 is CASSFRTSGTDTQYF. The CDR3 region has the DNA TGTGCCAGCAGCTTCCGGACTAGCGGCACAGATACGCAGTATTTT.

The chain links TRBV11-2 to TRBJ1-1; D is possibly TRBD1 (5 bases). Germline V gene sequence: CDR1 SGHAT, CDR2 FQNNGV. The CDR3 is 15 residues long. V lost 6 bases, J lost 0 bases, and 14 bases lay in between. CDR3 coding DNA: TGTGCCAGCAGTTGGGGCGGGACGGTGAACACTGAAGCTTTCTTT. As protein: CASSWGGTVNTEAFF.

This chain links TRBV7-8 with TRBJ2-7; D perhaps matches TRBD1 (6 bases). The length of the CDR3 is 15 residues. Trimming removed 0 bases at V and 9 bases at J, with 18 bases between. Germline V CDR1 and CDR2: SGHVS, FQNEAQ. CDR3 protein: CASSLAGTPSVGQYF. In DNA form, the CDR3 reads TGTGCCAGCAGCTTAGCGGGGACACCTTCCGTGGGGCAGTACTTC. The whole variable domain, filled in from reference TRBV7-8 and TRBJ2-7, reads GAGVSQSPRYKVAKRGQDVALRCDPISGHVSLFWYQQALGQGPEFLTYFQNEAQLDKSGLPSDRFFAERPEGSVSTLKIQRTQQEDSAVYLCASSLAGTPSVGQYFGPGTRLTVT.

The chain couples TRBV7-2 to TRBJ2-1; no clear D gene. Germline V CDR1 and CDR2: SGHTA, FQGNSA. Trimming took 4 bases from V and 10 from J, leaving 17 bases between them. The CDR3 contains 14 residues. CDR3 DNA sequence: TGTGCCAGCAGCTCCCCCCCGCTAGAGATCGAGCAGTTCTTC. Its protein is CASSSPPLEIEQFF.

The chain is built from TRBV9 and TRBJ2-7, with 13 nucleotides matching TRBD2. V shed 3 bases, J shed 2 bases, and the junction held 11 bases outside the gene matches. Germline CDR1 and CDR2: SGDLS and YYNGEE. This CDR3 is 18 amino acids long. This CDR3 is CASSGGTSGMSSPYEQYF. As DNA, the CDR3 is TGTGCCAGCAGCGGAGGGACTAGCGGGATGTCTTCCCCCTACGAGCAGTACTTC. The full variable domain, rest sourced from reference TRBV9 and TRBJ2-7, is DSGVTQTPKHLITATGQRVTLRCSPRSGDLSVYWYQQSLDQGLQFLIQYYNGEERAKGNILERFSAQQFPDLHSELNLSSLELGDSALYFCASSGGTSGMSSPYEQYFGPGTRLTVT.

Of note for this clone: The sample carries other DNA sequences with the same CDR3. The rearrangement joins TRBV7-2 to TRBJ2-2; D is unresolved. Looked up from germline, CDR1 is SGHTA and CDR2 is FQGNSA. V dropped 1 base and J dropped 0 bases, with 9 bases sitting between them. This CDR3 is built from 16 residues. The CDR3: CASSLGVPANTGELFF. CDR3 DNA: TGTGCCAGCAGCTTAGGTGTCCCAGCGAACACCGGGGAGCTGTTTTTT.

V is TRBV15 and J is TRBJ2-5, with D hard to call. The V end was cut by 5 bases, the J end by 2 bases, with 12 bases between. The germline CDR1 and CDR2 sequences are LNHNV and YYDKDF (reference sequence). There are 14 residues in the CDR3. The CDR3 here is CATSPRRLQETQYF. CDR3 DNA sequence: TGTGCCACCAGCCCCAGACGACTTCAAGAGACCCAGTACTTC.

The chain has TRBV7-9 and TRBJ2-3, with 8 bases aligning to TRBD1. This CDR3 has 15 residues. The V and J ends lost 6 bases and 7 bases, in that order; junction bases with no gene match: 12. The V gene's germline CDR1 is SEHNR and CDR2 FQNEAQ (reference sequence). This chain's CDR3 is CASSVGRQGRNTQYF. CDR3 in DNA: TGTGCCAGCAGTGTCGGCCGACAGGGGAGGAATACGCAGTATTTT. The whole variable domain, remainder taken from reference TRBV7-9 and TRBJ2-3, is DTGVSQNPRHKITKRGQNVTFRCDPISEHNRLYWYRQTLGQGPEFLTYFQNEAQLEKSRLLSDRFSAERPKGSFSTLEIQRTEQGDSAMYLCASSVGRQGRNTQYFGPGTRLTVL.

This chain connects TRBV6-5 to TRBJ2-7; TRBD1 might be the D (6 bases). V was pared by 0 bases and J by 4 bases, with 16 bases between. The CDR3 is 16 amino acids. Per the germline V gene, CDR1 is MNHEY and CDR2 is SVGAGI. In DNA, the CDR3 is TGTGCCAGCAGTTACTCTGTGTTGCAGGGGAAGTACGAGCAGTACTTC. Its protein is CASSYSVLQGKYEQYF.

The chain uses TRBV5-1 and TRBJ1-4; 12 positions match TRBD1. This CDR3 is built from 17 residues. Germline V gene sequence: CDR1 SGHRS, CDR2 YFSETQ. V gave up 3 bases and J gave up 5 bases; unmatched junction bases: 8. CDR3 protein: CASSYSGTGGFNEKLFF. CDR3 DNA sequence: TGCGCCAGCAGCTACTCGGGGACAGGGGGCTTCAATGAAAAACTGTTTTTT.

V is TRBV7-2 and J is TRBJ1-1; the D is unclear. V was trimmed by 5 bases and J by 4 bases, leaving 17 bases between them. The CDR3 loop spans 15 amino acids. Germline assignment: CDR1 SGHTA and CDR2 FQGNSA. CDR3 in DNA: TGTGCCAGCAGCGGATTGACAATCCGGGGCACTGAAGCTTTCTTT. Protein product: CASSGLTIRGTEAFF.

The chain recombines TRBV4-3 with TRBJ2-7; D remains ambiguous. Germline CDR1 reads LGHNA; CDR2 reads YSLEER. The V end was cut by 4 bases, the J end by 7 bases, with 14 bases between. The CDR3 length is 13 residues. The CDR3 nucleotides read TGCGCCAGCAGCCGAACCGTCGGGTGGGAGCAGTACTTC. Translating gives CASSRTVGWEQYF.

CDR3 nucleotides: TGTGCCAGCAGTTTATGGGGGGGGGCGAACACTGAAGCTTTCTTT. Amino acid sequence: CASSLWGGANTEAFF. The chain uses TRBV28 and TRBJ1-1; D is perhaps TRBD1 (6 bases). V was trimmed by 0 bases and J by 1 base, leaving 9 bases between them. The CDR3 length is 15 residues. Germline V lookup: CDR1 MDHEN, CDR2 SYDVKM.